This T cell receptor beta chain was identified during a study of long-term antiretroviral therapy in people with HIV. Study-wide findings and caveats: Before ART, certain clones expanded, and these dominated the repertoire at all time points. Once patients were on ART, diversity went higher but still fell short of transplant donor controls.

It was version v3.0 of the immunoSEQ assay that was run at survey level. Using immunoSEQ multiplex PCR, the repertoire was profiled, and TCRdb retains in-frame clones only, with some absent. The sample has tens of thousands of clones, roughly 86% seen once. Per germline, CDR1 LNHDA and CDR2 SQIVND (reference sequence). V lost 3 bases and J lost 7, with 10 bases in between. This CDR3 is built from 12 residues. As concerns this clone: Its specificity is unknown.

The chain carries TRBV19 and TRBJ2-7; D might be TRBD1 (5 bases). This TCR was sampled from a man aged 40-55 years with HIV. The sequencing used unsorted PBMCs, collected roughly 2.7 years after starting antiretroviral therapy. CDR3 in DNA: TGTGCCAGTAGTATGGACACACGAGAGCAGTACTTC. Translating gives CASSMDTREQYF.